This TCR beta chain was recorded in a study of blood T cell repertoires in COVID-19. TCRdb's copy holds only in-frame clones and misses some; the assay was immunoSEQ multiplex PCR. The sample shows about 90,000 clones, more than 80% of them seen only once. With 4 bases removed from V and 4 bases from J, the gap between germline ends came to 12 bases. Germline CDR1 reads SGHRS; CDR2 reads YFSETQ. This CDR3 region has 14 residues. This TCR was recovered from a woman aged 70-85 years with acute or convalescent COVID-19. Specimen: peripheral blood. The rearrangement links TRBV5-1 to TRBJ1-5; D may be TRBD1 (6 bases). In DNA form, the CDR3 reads TGCGCCAGCAGCGAGGGACACCTAAATCAGCCCCAGCATTTT. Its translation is CASSEGHLNQPQHF.